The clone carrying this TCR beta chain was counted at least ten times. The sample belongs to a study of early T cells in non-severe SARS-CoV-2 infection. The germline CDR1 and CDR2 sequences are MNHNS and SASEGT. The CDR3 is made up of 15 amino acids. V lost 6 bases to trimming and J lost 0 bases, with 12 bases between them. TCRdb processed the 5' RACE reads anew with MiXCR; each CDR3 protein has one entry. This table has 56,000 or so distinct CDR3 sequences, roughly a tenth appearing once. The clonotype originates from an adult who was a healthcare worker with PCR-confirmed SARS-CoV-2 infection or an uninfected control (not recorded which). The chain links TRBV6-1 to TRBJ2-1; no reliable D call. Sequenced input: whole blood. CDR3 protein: CASSLDLPSYNEQFF. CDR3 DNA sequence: TGTGCCAGCAGCCTTGATTTACCCTCCTACAATGAGCAGTTCTTC.